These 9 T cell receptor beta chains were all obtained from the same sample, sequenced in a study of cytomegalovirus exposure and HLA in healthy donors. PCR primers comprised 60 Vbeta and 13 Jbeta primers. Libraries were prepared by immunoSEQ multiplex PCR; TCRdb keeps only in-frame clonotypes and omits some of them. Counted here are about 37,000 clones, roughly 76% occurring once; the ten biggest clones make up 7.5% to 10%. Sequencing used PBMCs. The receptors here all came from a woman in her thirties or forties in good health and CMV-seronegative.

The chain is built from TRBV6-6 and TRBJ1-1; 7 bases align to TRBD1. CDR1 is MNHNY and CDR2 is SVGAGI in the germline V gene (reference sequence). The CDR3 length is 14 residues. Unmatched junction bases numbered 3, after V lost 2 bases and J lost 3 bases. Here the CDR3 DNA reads TGTGCCAGCAGTTACATGGGACAGTACACTGAAGCTTTCTTT. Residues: CASSYMGQYTEAFF.

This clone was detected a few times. This chain's CDR3 is CASKTGPRPQHF. The CDR3 nucleotides read TGCGCCAGCAAGACAGGGCCGAGGCCCCAGCATTTT. The rearrangement joins TRBV10-1 to TRBJ1-5; 7 bases are a match to TRBD1. Germline CDR1 and CDR2: WNHNN and SYGVQD (reference sequence). This CDR3 has 12 amino acids. Germline trimming cut 7 bases from V and 9 bases from J; bases unmatched to any gene: 6.

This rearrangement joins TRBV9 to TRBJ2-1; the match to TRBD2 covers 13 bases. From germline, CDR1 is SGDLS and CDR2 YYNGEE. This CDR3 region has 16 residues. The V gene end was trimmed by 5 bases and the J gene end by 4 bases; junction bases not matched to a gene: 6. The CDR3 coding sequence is TGTGCCAGCAGTACTAGCGGGGGGGCGGGGTACAATGAGCAGTTCTTC. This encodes CASSTSGGAGYNEQFF. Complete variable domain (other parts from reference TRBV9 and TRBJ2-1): DSGVTQTPKHLITATGQRVTLRCSPRSGDLSVYWYQQSLDQGLQFLIQYYNGEERAKGNILERFSAQQFPDLHSELNLSSLELGDSALYFCASSTSGGAGYNEQFFGPGTRLTVL.

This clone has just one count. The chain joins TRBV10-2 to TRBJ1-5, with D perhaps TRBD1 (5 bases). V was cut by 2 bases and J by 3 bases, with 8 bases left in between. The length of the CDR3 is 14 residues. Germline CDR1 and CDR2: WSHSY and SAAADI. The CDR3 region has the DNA TGCGCCAGCAGTGAGGCAGGGTTCAATCAGCCCCAGCATTTT. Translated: CASSEAGFNQPQHF.

The CDR3 sequence is CTSKAQGEKLFF. The CDR3 region has the DNA TGCACCAGCAAAGCCCAGGGGGAAAAACTGTTTTTT. The V gene is TRBV1, the J gene TRBJ1-4; TRBD1 reflects the table's D call only, with no check against the DNA. TRBV1 is termed a pseudogene. The CDR3 is made up of 12 amino acids.

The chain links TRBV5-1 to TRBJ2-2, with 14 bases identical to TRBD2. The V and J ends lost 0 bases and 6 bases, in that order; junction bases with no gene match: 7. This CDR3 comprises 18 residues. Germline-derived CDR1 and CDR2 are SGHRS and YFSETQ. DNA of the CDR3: TGCGCCAGCAGCTTGGGAGGACTAGCGGGGGGCCAGGCCGGGGAGCTGTTTTTT. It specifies CASSLGGLAGGQAGELFF. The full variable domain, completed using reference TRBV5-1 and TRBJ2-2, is KAGVTQTPRYLIKTRGQQVTLSCSPISGHRSVSWYQQTPGQGLQFLFEYFSETQRNKGNFPGRFSGRQFSNSRSEMNVSTLELGDSALYLCASSLGGLAGGQAGELFFGEGSRLTVL.

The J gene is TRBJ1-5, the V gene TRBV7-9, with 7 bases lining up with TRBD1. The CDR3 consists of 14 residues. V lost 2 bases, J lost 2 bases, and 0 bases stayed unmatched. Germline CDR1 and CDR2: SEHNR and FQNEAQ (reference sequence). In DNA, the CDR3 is TGTGCCAGCAGCTTACAGGGGGGCAATCAGCCCCAGCATTTT. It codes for CASSLQGGNQPQHF.

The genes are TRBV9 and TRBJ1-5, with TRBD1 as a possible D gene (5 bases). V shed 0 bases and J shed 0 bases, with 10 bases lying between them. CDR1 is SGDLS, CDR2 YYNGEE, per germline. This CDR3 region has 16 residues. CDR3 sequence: CASSVGGGTSNQPQHF. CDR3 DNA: TGTGCCAGCAGCGTAGGGGGGGGGACTAGCAATCAGCCCCAGCATTTT. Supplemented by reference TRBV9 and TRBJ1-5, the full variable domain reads DSGVTQTPKHLITATGQRVTLRCSPRSGDLSVYWYQQSLDQGLQFLIQYYNGEERAKGNILERFSAQQFPDLHSELNLSSLELGDSALYFCASSVGGGTSNQPQHFGDGTRLSIL.

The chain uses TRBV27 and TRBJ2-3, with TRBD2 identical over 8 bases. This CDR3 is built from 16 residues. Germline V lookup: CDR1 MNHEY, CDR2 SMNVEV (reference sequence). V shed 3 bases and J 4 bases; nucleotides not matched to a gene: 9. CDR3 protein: CASSFRRGAPADTQYF. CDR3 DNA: TGTGCCAGCAGTTTCCGGCGGGGGGCACCCGCAGATACGCAGTATTTT.